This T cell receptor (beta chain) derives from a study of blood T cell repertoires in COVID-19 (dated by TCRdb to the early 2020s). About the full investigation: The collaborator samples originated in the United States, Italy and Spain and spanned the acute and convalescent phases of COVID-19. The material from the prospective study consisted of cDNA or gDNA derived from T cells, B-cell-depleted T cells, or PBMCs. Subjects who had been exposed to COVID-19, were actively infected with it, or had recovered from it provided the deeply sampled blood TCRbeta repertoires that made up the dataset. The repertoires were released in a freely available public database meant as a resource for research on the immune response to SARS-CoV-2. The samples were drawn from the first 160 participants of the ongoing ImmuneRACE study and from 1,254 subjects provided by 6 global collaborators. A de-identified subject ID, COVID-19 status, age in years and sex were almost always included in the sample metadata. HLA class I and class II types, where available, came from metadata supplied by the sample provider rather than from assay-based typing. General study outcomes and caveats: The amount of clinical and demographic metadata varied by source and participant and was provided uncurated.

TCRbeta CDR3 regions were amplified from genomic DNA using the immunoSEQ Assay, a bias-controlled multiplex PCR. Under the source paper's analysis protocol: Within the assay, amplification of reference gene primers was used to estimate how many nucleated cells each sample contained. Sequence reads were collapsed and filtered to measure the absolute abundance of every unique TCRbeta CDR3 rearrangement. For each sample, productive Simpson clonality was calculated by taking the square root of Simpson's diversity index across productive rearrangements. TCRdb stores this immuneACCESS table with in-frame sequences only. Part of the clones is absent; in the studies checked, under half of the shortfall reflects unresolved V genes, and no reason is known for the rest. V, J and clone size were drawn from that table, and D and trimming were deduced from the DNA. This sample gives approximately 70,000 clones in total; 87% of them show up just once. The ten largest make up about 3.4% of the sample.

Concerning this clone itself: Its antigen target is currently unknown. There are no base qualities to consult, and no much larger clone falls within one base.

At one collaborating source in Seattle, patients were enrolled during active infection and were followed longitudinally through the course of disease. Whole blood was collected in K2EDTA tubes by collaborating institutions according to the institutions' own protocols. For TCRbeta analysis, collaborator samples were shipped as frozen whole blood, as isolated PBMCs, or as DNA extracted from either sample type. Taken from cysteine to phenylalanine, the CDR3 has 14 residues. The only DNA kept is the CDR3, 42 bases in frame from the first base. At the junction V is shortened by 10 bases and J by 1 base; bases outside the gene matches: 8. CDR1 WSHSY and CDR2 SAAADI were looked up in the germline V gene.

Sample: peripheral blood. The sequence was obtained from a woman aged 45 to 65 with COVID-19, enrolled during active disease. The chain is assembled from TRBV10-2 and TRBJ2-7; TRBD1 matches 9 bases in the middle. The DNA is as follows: TGCGCCACCAGACGTGGACAGGGGTCCTACGAGCAGTACTTC. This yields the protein CATRRGQGSYEQYF.